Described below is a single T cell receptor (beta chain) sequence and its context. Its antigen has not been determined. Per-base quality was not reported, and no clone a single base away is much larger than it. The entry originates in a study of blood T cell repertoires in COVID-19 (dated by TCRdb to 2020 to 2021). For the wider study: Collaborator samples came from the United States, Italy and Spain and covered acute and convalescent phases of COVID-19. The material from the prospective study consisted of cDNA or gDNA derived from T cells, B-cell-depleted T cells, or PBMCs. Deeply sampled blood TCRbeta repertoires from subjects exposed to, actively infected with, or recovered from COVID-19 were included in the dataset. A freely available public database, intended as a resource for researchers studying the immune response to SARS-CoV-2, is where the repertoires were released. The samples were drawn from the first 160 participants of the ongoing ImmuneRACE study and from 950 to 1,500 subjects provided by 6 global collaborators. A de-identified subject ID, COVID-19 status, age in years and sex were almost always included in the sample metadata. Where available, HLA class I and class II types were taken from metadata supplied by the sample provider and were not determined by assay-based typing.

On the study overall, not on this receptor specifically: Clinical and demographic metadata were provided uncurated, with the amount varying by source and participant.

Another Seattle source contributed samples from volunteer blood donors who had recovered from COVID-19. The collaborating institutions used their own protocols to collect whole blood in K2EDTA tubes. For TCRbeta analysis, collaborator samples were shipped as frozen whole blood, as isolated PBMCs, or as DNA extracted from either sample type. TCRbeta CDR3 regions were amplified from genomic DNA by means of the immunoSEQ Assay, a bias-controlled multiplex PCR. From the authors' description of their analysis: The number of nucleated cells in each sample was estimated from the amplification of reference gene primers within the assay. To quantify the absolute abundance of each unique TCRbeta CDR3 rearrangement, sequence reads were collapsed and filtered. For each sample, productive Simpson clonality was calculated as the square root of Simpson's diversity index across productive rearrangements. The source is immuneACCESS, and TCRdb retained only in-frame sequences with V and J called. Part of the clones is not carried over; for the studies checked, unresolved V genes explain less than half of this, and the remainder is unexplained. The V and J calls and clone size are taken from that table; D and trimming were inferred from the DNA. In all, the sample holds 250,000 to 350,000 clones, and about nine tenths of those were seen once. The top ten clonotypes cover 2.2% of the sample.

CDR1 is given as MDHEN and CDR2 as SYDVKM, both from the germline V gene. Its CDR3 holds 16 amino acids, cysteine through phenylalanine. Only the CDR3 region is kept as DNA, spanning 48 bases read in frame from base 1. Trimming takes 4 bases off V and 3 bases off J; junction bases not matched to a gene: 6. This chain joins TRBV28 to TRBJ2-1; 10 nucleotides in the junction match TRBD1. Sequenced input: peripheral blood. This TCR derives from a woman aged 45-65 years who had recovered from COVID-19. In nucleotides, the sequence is TGTGCCAGCAGTTCCTCGGGACAGGGGTTCTACAATGAGCAGTTCTTC. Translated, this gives CASSSSGQGFYNEQFF.